This TCR beta chain was documented in a study of patients and donors after allogeneic stem cell transplantation. The germline gives CDR1 KGHSH, CDR2 LQKENI. V was cut by 4 bases and J by 6 bases, with 15 bases left in between. The length of the CDR3 is 14 residues. Via MiXCR, TCRdb re-called the RT-PCR reads, giving one row per CDR3 protein. In the table there are tens of thousands of distinct CDR3 sequences, about 5% of which are singletons. This clonotype was observed many times. The V call is TRBV18, the J call TRBJ1-2, with TRBD1 as a possible D gene (5 bases). Source material: blood, either unsorted or a sorted T cell fraction (not recorded which). This sequence was found in a human donor who was either an allogeneic HSCT recipient or a stem cell or donor lymphocyte infusion donor (not recorded which). It is not recorded whose cells these are; they may come from a transplant donor. CDR3 bases: TGTGCCAGCTCACTGTCAGGGAAAGACCATGGCTACACCTTC. Amino acids: CASSLSGKDHGYTF.